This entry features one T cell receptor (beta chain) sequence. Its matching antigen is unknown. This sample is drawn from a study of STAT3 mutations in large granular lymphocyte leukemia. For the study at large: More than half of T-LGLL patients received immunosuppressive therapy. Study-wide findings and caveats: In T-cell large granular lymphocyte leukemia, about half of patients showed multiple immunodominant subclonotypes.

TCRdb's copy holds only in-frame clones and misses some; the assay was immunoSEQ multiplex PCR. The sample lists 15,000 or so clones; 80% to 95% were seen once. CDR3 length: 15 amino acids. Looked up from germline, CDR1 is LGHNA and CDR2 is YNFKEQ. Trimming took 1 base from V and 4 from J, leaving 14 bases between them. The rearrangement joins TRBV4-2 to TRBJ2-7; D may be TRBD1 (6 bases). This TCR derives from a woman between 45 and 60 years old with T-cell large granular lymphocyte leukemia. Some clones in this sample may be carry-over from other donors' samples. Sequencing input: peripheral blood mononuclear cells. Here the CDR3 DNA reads TGTGCCAGCAGCCAAGGGGCAGGGGCTTCTTACGAGCAGTACTTC. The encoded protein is CASSQGAGASYEQYF.